What follows describes a single T cell receptor (beta chain). Its antigen is undetermined. The data were obtained in a study of T cell responses to AZD1222 COVID-19 vaccine. The method was immunoSEQ multiplex PCR; TCRdb's version includes in-frame clones alone and lacks a portion of them. The table has about 160,000 clones, about 93% seen once. Study findings and constraints: Repertoires were collected only later (after the peak T cell response had occurred).

Trimming left V 7 bases short and J 2 bases short, with 14 bases between. This CDR3 is built from 14 residues. Germline V lookup: CDR1 LGHNA, CDR2 YNFKEQ. Sequenced here: peripheral blood, sampled on day 0 of AZD1222 vaccination. The clonotype was recovered from an adult in good health. The V gene is TRBV4-2, the J gene TRBJ1-2, with D possibly matching TRBD1 (5 bases). In DNA form, the CDR3 reads TGTGCCAGCACCCTAGGGGAATTGAACTATGGCTACACCTTC. Amino acids: CASTLGELNYGYTF.